Each of the 9 T cell receptor beta chains below was sequenced from the same sample in a study of cytomegalovirus exposure and HLA in healthy donors. The table came from immunoSEQ multiplex PCR; TCRdb's copy has only in-frame clones and leaves some out. Here the sample spans 76,000 or so clones, roughly 95% being singletons. The sequenced material came from PBMCs. Every receptor here comes from a woman under 30 in good health and CMV-seropositive.

CDR3 bases: TGTGCTAGTGGTTTGGTACCGGAGAATGACAATGAGCAGTTCTTC. The encoded protein is CASGLVPENDNEQFF. V and J are TRBV12-5 and TRBJ2-1, with D uncertain. Germline V gene lookup returns CDR1 LGHNT and CDR2 FRNRAP. V gave up 0 bases and J gave up 5 bases, with 11 bases separating them. There are 15 residues in the CDR3.

The CDR3 spells CASRATGVDEQYF. The CDR3 DNA reads TGCGCCAGTAGAGCCACAGGGGTGGACGAGCAGTACTTC. The chain couples TRBV10-1 to TRBJ2-7; 7 bases map to TRBD1. Unmatched junction bases numbered 10, after V lost 9 bases and J lost 5 bases. This CDR3 has 13 residues. CDR1 is WNHNN, CDR2 SYGVQD, per germline (reference sequence).

The chain carries TRBV5-1 and TRBJ2-4; 7 bases line up with TRBD1. The ends lost 5 bases at V and 8 bases at J; junction bases unmatched: 7. Germline V gives CDR1 SGHRS, CDR2 YFSETQ. The CDR3 covers 13 residues. The chain's CDR3 is CASRDDRDDIQYF. In DNA form, the CDR3 reads TGCGCCAGCAGAGATGACAGGGATGACATTCAGTACTTC.

This chain joins TRBV18 and TRBJ2-1, with D hard to call. The CDR3 is made up of 14 amino acids. Germline CDR1 KGHSH, CDR2 LQKENI. V dropped 4 bases and J dropped 2 bases, with 9 bases sitting between them. CDR3 amino acids: CASSLQYTYNEQFF. The DNA of the CDR3 is TGTGCCAGCTCACTACAGTACACCTACAATGAGCAGTTCTTC. Variable domain in full (rest from reference TRBV18 and TRBJ2-1): NAGVMQNPRHLVRRRGQEARLRCSPMKGHSHVYWYRQLPEEGLKFMVYLQKENIIDESGMPKERFSAEFPKEGPSILRIQQVVRGDSAAYFCASSLQYTYNEQFFGPGTRLTVL.

The chain has TRBV4-2 and TRBJ1-2, with D possibly matching TRBD1 (6 bases). Germline V lookup: CDR1 LGHNA, CDR2 YNFKEQ. This CDR3 has 17 amino acids. Trimming shortened V by 0 bases and J by 0 bases, and 14 bases separated the two germline ends. The CDR3 nucleotides are TGTGCCAGCAGCCAAGACCCAAGGGGGGGATCTAACTATGGCTACACCTTC. Translation: CASSQDPRGGSNYGYTF.

This clone was counted a single time. The chain carries TRBV4-2 and TRBJ2-3; 13 bases agree with TRBD2. CDR1 and CDR2 from the germline V gene are LGHNA and YNFKEQ. Trimming removed 0 bases from V and 6 bases from J; junction bases left unmatched: 6. This CDR3 has 17 amino acids. CDR3: CASSQDLLAGGLDTQYF. The CDR3 DNA sequence: TGTGCCAGCAGCCAAGATTTACTAGCGGGGGGGCTTGATACGCAGTATTTT.

The rearrangement joins TRBV2 to TRBJ2-5, with 9 bases lining up with TRBD2. The assigned J gene may be wrong: the sequence end matches TRBJ2-7 better. This CDR3 has 15 residues. The V gene's germline CDR1 is SNHLY and CDR2 FYNNEI. The CDR3 DNA is TGTGCCAGCAGTGAAGCTAGCGGGAGCGAGTACGAGCAGTACTTC. As protein: CASSEASGSEYEQYF.

The J gene is TRBJ2-7, the V gene TRBV6-1; D ambiguous. Germline V CDR1 and CDR2: MNHNS, SASEGT. Trimming took 1 base from V and 2 from J, leaving 6 bases between them. The CDR3 length is 13 residues. The CDR3, as DNA: TGTGCCAGCAGTGAAGACAGCACCTACGAGCAGTACTTC. Translation gives CASSEDSTYEQYF.

The V and J genes are TRBV18 and TRBJ2-3; 8 positions agree with TRBD2. Per germline, CDR1 KGHSH and CDR2 LQKENI. Trimming cost V 4 bases and J 7 bases; bases outside gene matches: 13. The CDR3 length is 16 residues. Written as DNA, the CDR3 is TGTGCCAGCTCACTGTACAGTTCGGGAGGGGAGAATACGCAGTATTTT. Its translation is CASSLYSSGGENTQYF.